The source of this T cell receptor beta chain is a study of beta chain features in type 1 diabetes. To note about this clone: No antigen is known for it.

The study, taken as a whole, reports: For Type 1 diabetes patients, all four CD4+ subsets carried TCRB CDR3s that were moderately but significantly shorter.

Each of the sorted populations had a purity greater than 98%. Expressed TCRB transcripts got sequenced, as all isolated RNA was reverse transcribed. The protocol was immunoSEQ multiplex PCR, while the TCRdb copy is restricted to in-frame clones and leaves out a portion. This sample has some 360,000 clones, with over 8.5% found just once. The clonotype originates from a man aged 30-40 years with type 1 diabetes. Input material: central memory CD4+ T cells from blood.

The chain's CDR3 is CASSLSPSETYEQYF. In DNA, the CDR3 is TGCGCCAGCAGCCTTTCCCCTAGCGAGACCTACGAGCAGTACTTC. The V gene is TRBV4-1, the J gene TRBJ2-7, with TRBD2 as a possible D gene (6 bases). Germline CDR1 MGHRA, CDR2 YSYEKL. The CDR3 has 15 amino acids. Trimming cost V 4 bases and J 2 bases, with 15 bases left between them.